Shown below are 13 T cell receptor beta chains from a single sample sequenced in a study of cytomegalovirus exposure and HLA in healthy donors. The data were produced by immunoSEQ multiplex PCR, yet TCRdb's version contains in-frame clones alone and is incomplete. The sample lists under 200,000 clones, approximately 89% occurring once. Sequencing was done on a sample of PBMCs. The source of these receptors is a young man in good health and CMV-seropositive.

The chain has TRBV6-5 and TRBJ1-1; perhaps TRBD1 as D (5 bases). The V gene lost 2 bases and the J gene lost 2 bases, with 9 bases spanning the gap. The CDR3 covers 14 residues. Looked up from germline, CDR1 is MNHEY and CDR2 is SVGAGI. CDR3 region: CASSYRGKNTEAFF. CDR3 coding DNA: TGTGCCAGCAGTTACCGGGGGAAAAACACTGAAGCTTTCTTT.

CDR3 sequence (DNA): TGTGCCAGCAGAGGGACAGGGCGTTACAATGAGCAGTTCTTC. It encodes CASRGTGRYNEQFF. This chain links TRBV11-2 with TRBJ2-1; the match to TRBD1 covers 9 bases. Germline V gene sequence: CDR1 SGHAT, CDR2 FQNNGV. This CDR3 is 14 amino acids long. Trimming removed 6 bases from V and 4 bases from J; junction bases left unmatched: 4.

The chain is built from TRBV18 and TRBJ1-5; D gene unclear. Germline V gene sequence: CDR1 KGHSH, CDR2 LQKENI. Trimming cost V 2 bases and J 0 bases, with 5 bases left between them. The CDR3 sequence is 14 residues long. The CDR3 DNA reads as TGTGCCAGCTCACCAGGTAGTAGCAATCAGCCCCAGCATTTT. As protein: CASSPGSSNQPQHF.

The V and J genes are TRBV29-1 and TRBJ2-3, with TRBD2 matching 11 bases. The CDR3 length is 16 residues. Per the germline V gene, CDR1 is SQVTM and CDR2 is ANQGSEA. Unmatched junction bases numbered 11, after V lost 5 bases and J lost 4 bases. The CDR3 nucleotides read TGCAGCGTTCAACTAGCGGGAGCGAGGAGGCCAGATACGCAGTATTTT. Its protein is CSVQLAGARRPDTQYF.

V and J are TRBV5-1 and TRBJ2-7, with D tentatively TRBD2 (5 bases). This CDR3 region has 14 residues. V was clipped by 4 bases and J by 7 bases, with 18 bases between them. Germline values: CDR1 SGHRS, CDR2 YFSETQ. The CDR3 DNA reads TGCGCCAGCAGCGGCGGGTCATCCGGCGGGGAGCAGTACTTC. Encoded protein: CASSGGSSGGEQYF.

The chain couples TRBV19 to TRBJ1-2; 7 nucleotides align to TRBD1. Per the germline V gene, CDR1 is LNHDA and CDR2 is SQIVND (reference sequence). This CDR3 contains 14 residues. J was trimmed by 4 bases and V by 7 bases; bases with no gene match: 9. The CDR3 is CASKTPTGAYGYTF. For the CDR3, the DNA is TGTGCCAGTAAGACCCCCACAGGGGCCTATGGCTACACCTTC.

The chain has TRBV5-4 and TRBJ1-2; TRBD1 matches 7 bases. V lost 2 bases and J lost 7; bases outside the gene matches: 5. CDR1 is SGHNT and CDR2 is YYREEE in the germline V gene (reference sequence). CDR3 length: 13 residues. CDR3 sequence: CASSFKGAGGYTF. CDR3 bases: TGTGCCAGCAGCTTTAAGGGGGCGGGTGGCTACACCTTC. Complete variable domain (other parts from reference TRBV5-4 and TRBJ1-2): ETGVTQSPTHLIKTRGQQVTLRCSSQSGHNTVSWYQQALGQGPQFIFQYYREEENGRGNFPPRFSGLQFPNYSSELNVNALELDDSALYLCASSFKGAGGYTFGSGTRLTVV.

V gene TRBV6-7 combines with J gene TRBJ1-5; D is unclear. TRBV6-7 is treated as an ORF (open reading frame) with a function not yet certain. Trimming left V 2 bases short and J 4 bases short, with 9 bases between. This CDR3 is 14 amino acids long. CDR3 nucleotides: TGTGCCAGCAGTTACAAACTGAATAATCAGCCCCAGCATTTT. Its translation is CASSYKLNNQPQHF.

V gene TRBV5-8 combines with J gene TRBJ2-5; D is perhaps TRBD1 (6 bases). V lost 1 base and J lost 1, with 14 bases in between. The CDR3 is 16 amino acids. From germline, CDR1 is SGHTS and CDR2 YDEGEE. The CDR3 region has the DNA TGTGCCAGCAGCTTGACCGGACAGCCAATCCAAGAGACCCAGTACTTC. The encoded protein is CASSLTGQPIQETQYF.

On this clone: This specimen includes other DNA sequences encoding the same CDR3. The genes are TRBV19 and TRBJ1-5, with a tentative D call TRBD1 (6 bases). The CDR3 has 14 residues. Trimming cost V 5 bases and J 5 bases, with 13 bases left between them. Germline CDR1 and CDR2: LNHDA and SQIVND (reference sequence). The CDR3 spells CASSLQGGDQPQHF. The DNA for the CDR3 is TGTGCCAGTAGTTTACAGGGAGGGGATCAGCCCCAGCATTTT.

The chain carries TRBV6-1 and TRBJ1-2, with TRBD1 matching over 9 bases. Trimming cost V 2 bases and J 9 bases; bases outside gene matches: 7. The germline CDR1 and CDR2 sequences are MNHNS and SASEGT. The CDR3 runs 14 residues. Written as DNA, the CDR3 is TGTGCCAGCAGTGAACGCTACGACAGGGGGAGCTACACCTTC. As protein: CASSERYDRGSYTF.

The chain joins TRBV9 to TRBJ2-3; maybe TRBD2 (6 bases). This CDR3 contains 12 residues. Trimming left V 4 bases short and J 7 bases short, with 10 bases between. Germline values: CDR1 SGDLS, CDR2 YYNGEE. CDR3 amino acids: CASSPAGHTQYF. DNA for the CDR3: TGTGCCAGCAGCCCCGCGGGACATACGCAGTATTTT.

A few counts support this clone. The CDR3 loop is CASSPQYYQPQHF. CDR3 sequence (DNA): TGTGCCAGCAGTCCACAATATTATCAGCCCCAGCATTTT. This chain joins TRBV27 and TRBJ1-5; D is ambiguous. CDR3 length: 13 residues. The V gene lost 5 bases and the J gene lost 5 bases, with 10 bases spanning the gap. CDR1 and CDR2 from the germline V gene are MNHEY and SMNVEV (reference sequence).